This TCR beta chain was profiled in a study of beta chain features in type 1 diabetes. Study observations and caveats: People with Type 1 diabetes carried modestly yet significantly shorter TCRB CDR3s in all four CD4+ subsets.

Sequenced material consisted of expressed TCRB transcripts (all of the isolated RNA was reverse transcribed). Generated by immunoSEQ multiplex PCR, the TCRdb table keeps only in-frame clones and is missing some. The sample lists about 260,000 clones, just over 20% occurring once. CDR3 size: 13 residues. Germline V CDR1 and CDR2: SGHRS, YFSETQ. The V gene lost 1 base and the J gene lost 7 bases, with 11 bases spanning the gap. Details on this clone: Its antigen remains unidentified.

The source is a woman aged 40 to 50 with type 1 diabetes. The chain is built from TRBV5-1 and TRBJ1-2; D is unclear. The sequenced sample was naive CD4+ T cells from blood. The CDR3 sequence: CASSLSSRPGYTF. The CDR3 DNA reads TGCGCCAGCAGCTTGAGTAGCCGGCCTGGCTACACCTTC.